These 16 T cell receptor beta chains were sequenced from one sample in a study of early T cells in non-severe SARS-CoV-2 infection (dated by TCRdb to 2020 to 2023). Library prep was done by 5' RACE. TCRdb shows the sequencer as NextSeq 500. The raw public data were reprocessed by TCRdb itself: fastp quality trimming at Q25, MiXCR clonotype calling, in-frame beta chains only. When rows share a CDR3 protein, they turn into one entry using the most common DNA and genes. The sample has tens of thousands of distinct CDR3 sequences on record, about an eighth of them singletons. Roughly 2.5% of the sample is taken by the ten largest. The sequences come from whole blood, collected at baseline. The receptors were gathered from an adult who was a healthcare worker with PCR-confirmed SARS-CoV-2 infection or an uninfected control (not recorded which).

This clonotype was recorded many times. The gene calls are TRBV29-1 and TRBJ1-1, with D maybe TRBD1 (5 bases). Per germline, CDR1 SQVTM and CDR2 ANQGSEA. Trimming shortened V by 7 bases and J by 6 bases, and 21 bases separated the two germline ends. The CDR3 extends over 14 amino acids. CDR3 sequence: CSATLGPKVSEAFF. The CDR3 nucleotides read TGCAGCGCCACATTGGGACCCAAGGTCTCTGAAGCTTTCTTT.

This clonotype was recorded a few times. V usage is TRBV7-2 and J usage is TRBJ2-7, with TRBD2 matching over 11 bases. Germline CDR1 reads SGHTA; CDR2 reads FQGNSA. V trimming: 2 bases; J trimming: 7 bases; junction bases outside the gene matches: 7. The CDR3 has 15 amino acids. CDR3 DNA: TGTGCCAGCAGCTTAACGGCTAGCGGGGGGTGGGAGCAGTACTTC. Translating it yields CASSLTASGGWEQYF.

V is TRBV7-9 and J is TRBJ2-5; the match to TRBD2 covers 11 bases. The CDR3 consists of 14 residues. The junction had 2 bases not matched to a gene; V was cut back by 5 bases and J by 3 bases. The germline gives CDR1 SEHNR, CDR2 FQNEAQ (reference sequence). In nucleotides, the CDR3 is TGTGCCAGCAGCATTAGCGGGGGGGAAGAGACCCAGTACTTC. Amino acids: CASSISGGEETQYF.

This chain uses TRBV28 with TRBJ1-5; D ambiguous. Trimming removed 3 bases from V and 4 bases from J, with 7 bases in between. The CDR3 extends over 13 amino acids. Per germline, CDR1 MDHEN and CDR2 SYDVKM. CDR3 coding DNA: TGTGCCAGCAGTTTCCGGATAAATCAGCCCCAGCATTTT. Protein sequence: CASSFRINQPQHF.

This clonotype occurred a few times. As the CDR3 is not closed by the conserved phenylalanine or tryptophan, this likely results from a read error. The DNA is omitted, as the CDR3 cannot be located on it reliably, and the CDR3 follows TCRdb's listing. This chain links TRBV28 with TRBJ2-1; the table's D call, TRBD1, was not checked against the DNA. The CDR3 is 12 amino acids in total, end residues counted. Germline CDR1 reads MDHEN; CDR2 reads SYDVKM. The CDR3 region is CASSLPGQPPGL.

The sample holds many counts of this clonotype. V and J are TRBV28 and TRBJ1-1, with TRBD1 matching 7 bases. The germline V gene encodes CDR1 MDHEN and CDR2 SYDVKM. The length of the CDR3 is 13 residues. J lost 11 bases, V lost 7 bases, and 13 bases had no gene match. This CDR3 is CASNGQVISRAFF. As DNA, the CDR3 is TGTGCCAGCAACGGACAGGTGATCTCCAGGGCTTTCTTT.

This chain joins TRBV5-6 and TRBJ1-1, with D possibly matching TRBD1 (5 bases). Per germline, CDR1 SGHDT and CDR2 YYEEEE. There are 15 residues in the CDR3. The V gene lost 5 bases and the J gene lost 4 bases, with 18 bases spanning the gap. The CDR3 here is CASSETPGRFTEAFF. DNA for the CDR3: TGTGCCAGCAGTGAAACGCCGGGACGGTTCACTGAAGCTTTCTTT.

This chain joins TRBV11-2 and TRBJ2-3; 7 bases match TRBD1. With V trimmed by 3 bases and J by 0 bases, 15 bases remained unmatched. The CDR3 covers 19 residues. The germline CDR1 and CDR2 sequences are SGHAT and FQNNGV. As DNA, the CDR3 is TGTGCCAGCAGCTTGTACTCGGGACAGACAACCCTTAGCACAGATACGCAGTATTTT. Its translation is CASSLYSGQTTLSTDTQYF.

This rearrangement joins TRBV27 to TRBJ2-1; D remains ambiguous. Trimming removed 6 bases at V and 5 bases at J, with 17 bases between. The CDR3 sequence is 15 residues long. Germline CDR1 reads MNHEY; CDR2 reads SMNVEV (reference sequence). CDR3 sequence (DNA): TGTGCCAGCAGCCCAGATGGGCCTACTGACAATGAGCAGTTCTTC. Translating it yields CASSPDGPTDNEQFF.

This clonotype was observed many times. The J gene is TRBJ1-5, the V gene TRBV20-1; D is unclear. The CDR3 totals 18 residues. V dropped 0 bases and J dropped 0 bases, with 18 bases sitting between them. Per the germline V gene, CDR1 is DFQATT and CDR2 is SNEGSKA (reference sequence). The DNA of the CDR3 is TGCAGTGCTAGAGATGGAAACAGAATCACATTTAGCAATCAGCCCCAGCATTTT. The encoded protein is CSARDGNRITFSNQPQHF.

The chain employs TRBV2 and TRBJ1-6; D is unresolved. This CDR3 is built from 13 residues. With 4 bases removed from V and 9 bases from J, the gap between germline ends came to 10 bases. Germline assignment: CDR1 SNHLY and CDR2 FYNNEI. For the CDR3, the DNA is TGTGCCAGCAGTGGGGAGGGCAGTTCACCCCTCCACTTT. This translates into CASSGEGSSPLHF.

The V gene is TRBV12-3 or TRBV12-4, the J gene TRBJ2-7; 10 bases match TRBD2. CDR3 length: 15 residues. V gave up 3 bases and J gave up 4 bases; unmatched junction bases: 6. The chain's CDR3 is CASSFASGGVYEQYF. CDR3 coding DNA: TGTGCCAGCAGTTTCGCTAGCGGGGGTGTATACGAGCAGTACTTC.

The V gene is TRBV29-1, the J gene TRBJ2-7; 9 bases line up with TRBD1. The CDR3 is 13 amino acids. Trimming removed 3 bases from V and 4 bases from J; junction bases left unmatched: 4. Per the germline V gene, CDR1 is SQVTM and CDR2 is ANQGSEA. DNA for the CDR3: TGCAGCGTTGATGGGACAGGGAAATACGAGCAGTACTTC. It translates to CSVDGTGKYEQYF.

This clonotype was picked up a small number of times. The rearrangement joins TRBV7-9 to TRBJ2-4; D perhaps matches TRBD1 (5 bases). V was shortened by 2 bases and J by 7 bases, with 21 bases between the two germline ends. The length of the CDR3 is 17 residues. The V gene's germline CDR1 is SEHNR and CDR2 FQNEAQ (reference sequence). Here the CDR3 reads CASSLFRSGARQNIQYF. CDR3 DNA sequence: TGTGCCAGCAGCTTATTTCGTAGTGGGGCTCGACAGAACATTCAGTACTTC. The full variable domain, with the rest looked up from reference TRBV7-9 and TRBJ2-4, is DTGVSQNPRHKITKRGQNVTFRCDPISEHNRLYWYRQTLGQGPEFLTYFQNEAQLEKSRLLSDRFSAERPKGSFSTLEIQRTEQGDSAMYLCASSLFRSGARQNIQYFGAGTRLSVL.

Many counts were recorded for this clonotype. The chain uses TRBV6-5 and TRBJ2-5; D gene unclear. The germline V gene has CDR1 MNHEY and CDR2 SVGAGI. V lost 6 bases, J lost 5 bases, and 13 bases lay in between. The CDR3 runs 13 residues. DNA for the CDR3: TGTGCCAGCAGCACTTGGGGTGGTGAGACCCAGTACTTC. It specifies CASSTWGGETQYF.

This clonotype was seen at least ten times. The V and J genes are TRBV29-1 and TRBJ2-2; 9 nucleotides align to TRBD1. The germline gives CDR1 SQVTM, CDR2 ANQGSEA. This CDR3 has 13 amino acids. The V and J ends lost 7 bases and 6 bases, in that order; junction bases with no gene match: 6. CDR3 coding DNA: TGCAGCGCCGGAGGACAGGGGTCCGGGGAGCTGTTTTTT. It translates to CSAGGQGSGELFF.